What follows are 20 T cell receptor beta chains derived from one specimen sequenced in a study of quantifying T cell responses using KT2 cells. Study in general: cDNA was made from DNase-treated RNA using alpha and beta constant primers.

An oligo carrying a UMI was ligated to the cDNA 3' end. The first PCR ran around 4 cycles with an equimolar RC1.1 and RC1.2 beta primer mix. Each CDR3 protein is one row after TCRdb ran MiXCR on the UMI-ligation and nested PCR reads. The table has roughly 38,000 distinct CDR3 sequences, 15% to 20% seen once. Sequenced sample: PBMCs spiked with cells of the T cell clone KT2. Receptors were obtained from a human donor.

The gene calls are TRBV2 and TRBJ2-3, with D unclear. The CDR3 has 15 residues. Germline V gene sequence: CDR1 SNHLY, CDR2 FYNNEI. V lost 9 bases to trimming and J lost 4 bases, with 20 bases between them. CDR3 protein: CASKLPGGGPDTQYF. CDR3 sequence (DNA): TGTGCCAGTAAGCTACCGGGCGGCGGTCCAGATACGCAGTATTTT.

This clonotype was seen only a few times. The chain uses TRBV6-5 and TRBJ2-3, with D tentatively TRBD1 or TRBD2 (6 bases each). Germline V gene sequence: CDR1 MNHEY, CDR2 SVGAGI. The CDR3 has 17 amino acids. Trimming removed 0 bases from V and 6 bases from J, with 19 bases in between. This chain's CDR3 is CASSYSPEGVRGDTQYF. CDR3 sequence (DNA): TGTGCCAGCAGTTACTCGCCGGAGGGGGTCCGCGGTGATACGCAGTATTTT.

This clonotype has a handful of counts. This chain connects TRBV7-9 to TRBJ1-1; D gene unclear. V lost 4 bases to trimming and J lost 1 base, with 7 bases between them. The CDR3 runs to 13 residues. Germline CDR1 and CDR2: SEHNR and FQNEAQ (reference sequence). The CDR3 nucleotides are TGTGCCAGCAGCTGGGAGGGGAACACTGAAGCTTTCTTT. Its translation is CASSWEGNTEAFF.

The J gene is TRBJ2-1, the V gene TRBV9, with TRBD2 matching 7 bases. Germline V gene data show CDR1 as SGDLS and CDR2 as YYNGEE. V lost 7 bases, J lost 4 bases, and 5 bases stayed unmatched. The CDR3 has 13 residues. The CDR3 here is CASGSGDYNEQFF. The DNA of the CDR3 is TGTGCCAGCGGGAGCGGGGATTACAATGAGCAGTTCTTC. The complete variable domain, with remaining parts taken from reference TRBV9 and TRBJ2-1, reads DSGVTQTPKHLITATGQRVTLRCSPRSGDLSVYWYQQSLDQGLQFLIQYYNGEERAKGNILERFSAQQFPDLHSELNLSSLELGDSALYFCASGSGDYNEQFFGPGTRLTVL.

The chain recombines TRBV7-9 with TRBJ1-1; D uncertain. Trimming took off 1 base at V and 0 bases at J, with 9 bases between the two ends. This CDR3 region has 15 residues. Looked up from germline, CDR1 is SEHNR and CDR2 is FQNEAQ (reference sequence). The CDR3 is CASSLGPGMNTEAFF. CDR3 DNA sequence: TGTGCCAGCAGCTTAGGACCAGGCATGAACACTGAAGCTTTCTTT.

This clonotype was detected only a few times. The chain carries TRBV11-3 and TRBJ2-2; TRBD2 matches 10 bases. From germline, CDR1 is SGHNT and CDR2 YENEEA. The CDR3 has 16 residues. V shed 3 bases and J 4 bases; nucleotides not matched to a gene: 5. The CDR3 region is CASSFLAGEITGELFF. The CDR3 region has the DNA TGTGCCAGCAGCTTCCTAGCGGGAGAAATCACCGGGGAGCTGTTTTTT. The entire variable domain, with the rest obtained from reference TRBV11-3 and TRBJ2-2, is as follows: EAGVVQSPRYKIIEKKQPVAFWCNPISGHNTLYWYLQNLGQGPELLIRYENEEAVDDSQLPKDRFSAERLKGVDSTLKIQPAELGDSAVYLCASSFLAGEITGELFFGEGSRLTVL.

In DNA, the CDR3 is TGTGCCAGCTCTCCCCGGACAGGGGAGAACACTGAAGCTTTCTTT. This sequence encodes CASSPRTGENTEAFF. This sequence joins TRBV18 and TRBJ1-1, with 9 bases that match TRBD1. The CDR3 contains 15 residues. V lost 6 bases and J lost 1; bases outside the gene matches: 6. Germline V CDR1 and CDR2: KGHSH, LQKENI.

This clonotype has only a few counts. V and J are TRBV9 and TRBJ2-1, with 9 nucleotides matching TRBD2. This CDR3 has 15 residues. The germline V gene encodes CDR1 SGDLS and CDR2 YYNGEE. After removal of 4 bases from V and 0 bases from J, the junction contained 2 bases not matched to a gene. DNA of the CDR3: TGTGCCAGCAGCTATAGCGGGAGCTCCTACAATGAGCAGTTCTTC. It encodes CASSYSGSSYNEQFF.

This clonotype showed up just a few times. The rearrangement uses TRBV29-1 and TRBJ2-5, with no clear D. Trimming removed 7 bases at V and 4 bases at J, with 19 bases between. CDR3 length: 14 residues. The germline CDR1 and CDR2 sequences are SQVTM and ANQGSEA. This chain's CDR3 is CSALSGPFRETQYF. CDR3 bases: TGCAGCGCCCTTTCCGGTCCTTTCCGAGAGACCCAGTACTTC.

The V call is TRBV18, the J call TRBJ2-7; D possibly corresponds to TRBD2 (5 bases). Germline V CDR1 and CDR2: KGHSH, LQKENI. Trimming took off 3 bases at V and 2 bases at J, with 11 bases between the two ends. CDR3 size: 14 residues. CDR3 DNA sequence: TGTGCCAGCTCACCTCGGGGAGAGACCTACGAGCAGTACTTC. Encoded protein: CASSPRGETYEQYF.

This clonotype was seen a few times. The chain has TRBV2 and TRBJ2-2, with unresolved D. The CDR3 totals 16 residues. The germline V gene has CDR1 SNHLY and CDR2 FYNNEI. V was cut by 1 base and J by 4 bases, with 13 bases left in between. The CDR3 sequence is CASSEDRDTLTGELFF. CDR3 in DNA: TGTGCCAGCAGTGAAGACCGAGACACCCTCACCGGGGAGCTGTTTTTT. Based on the CDR3 plus reference TRBV2 and TRBJ2-2, the full variable domain is EPEVTQTPSHQVTQMGQEVILRCVPISNHLYFYWYRQILGQKVEFLVSFYNNEISEKSEIFDDQFSVERPDGSNFTLKIRSTKLEDSAMYFCASSEDRDTLTGELFFGEGSRLTVL.

Many counts were recorded for this clonotype. V gene TRBV19 combines with J gene TRBJ2-3; 10 nucleotides agree with TRBD1. Germline trimming cut 1 base from V and 3 bases from J; bases unmatched to any gene: 1. The CDR3 runs to 15 residues. Germline loops: CDR1 LNHDA, CDR2 SQIVND (reference sequence). The CDR3 loop reads CASSIGDRGTDTQYF. The CDR3 region has the DNA TGTGCCAGTAGTATAGGGGACAGGGGAACAGATACGCAGTATTTT.

This sequence joins TRBV2 and TRBJ2-1, with D hard to call. The V end lost 6 bases, the J end lost 7 bases, and 7 bases lay between the germline ends. The length of the CDR3 is 11 residues. Germline V gene data show CDR1 as SNHLY and CDR2 as FYNNEI. CDR3 sequence (DNA): TGTGCCAGCAGCCGCAATAATGAGCAGTTCTTC. Its protein product is CASSRNNEQFF.

This clonotype was counted only a few times. The V call is TRBV5-6, the J call TRBJ1-2, with D perhaps matching TRBD1 (6 bases). The CDR3 runs to 11 residues. V lost 4 bases, J lost 9 bases, and 10 bases lay in between. Germline V gene data show CDR1 as SGHDT and CDR2 as YYEEEE. The CDR3 DNA reads as TGTGCCAGCAGCACAGGGTACAGCTACACCTTC. It encodes CASSTGYSYTF.

DNA of the CDR3: TGTGCCAGTAGTATATTGGGAGGGGTGCAGCCCCAGCATTTT. Translating gives CASSILGGVQPQHF. The rearrangement uses TRBV19 and TRBJ1-5, with D possibly TRBD1 on 5 matching bases. V was cut by 2 bases and J by 7 bases, with 12 bases left in between. The length of the CDR3 is 14 residues. Germline CDR1 is LNHDA and CDR2 is SQIVND (reference sequence).

The V and J genes are TRBV27 and TRBJ2-7, with D unresolved. V lost 3 bases, J lost 4 bases, and 10 bases lay in between. The germline gives CDR1 MNHEY, CDR2 SMNVEV (reference sequence). CDR3 length equals 13 residues. DNA for the CDR3: TGTGCCAGCAGTTTCAACAGTGCATACGAGCAGTACTTC. Its translation is CASSFNSAYEQYF.

V usage is TRBV10-3 and J usage is TRBJ2-1; D is perhaps TRBD2 (6 bases). The CDR3 covers 11 residues. Germline loops: CDR1 ENHRY, CDR2 SYGVKD. The V gene lost 7 bases and the J gene lost 7 bases, with 8 bases spanning the gap. CDR3: CAIMGGNEQFF. The CDR3 DNA is TGTGCCATCATGGGGGGTAATGAGCAGTTCTTC.

There are a few counts of this clonotype. The chain couples TRBV9 to TRBJ1-1; possibly TRBD1 for D (6 bases). The CDR3 sequence is 13 residues long. The germline gives CDR1 SGDLS, CDR2 YYNGEE. V lost 0 bases, J lost 8 bases, and 11 bases lay in between. DNA of the CDR3: TGTGCCAGCAGCGTAGCCGAGACAGGAGAAGCTTTCTTT. This sequence encodes CASSVAETGEAFF. The full variable domain, rest sourced from reference TRBV9 and TRBJ1-1, is DSGVTQTPKHLITATGQRVTLRCSPRSGDLSVYWYQQSLDQGLQFLIQYYNGEERAKGNILERFSAQQFPDLHSELNLSSLELGDSALYFCASSVAETGEAFFGQGTRLTVV.

This clonotype came up a few times. The chain couples TRBV3-1 to TRBJ1-6; weak D call: TRBD1 (6 bases). Per the germline V gene, CDR1 is LGHDT and CDR2 is YNNKEL (reference sequence). The CDR3 totals 15 residues. Trimming pared 3 bases from V and 6 bases from J, leaving 12 bases between. In DNA, the CDR3 is TGTGCCAGCAGCCAGGGCGGGACACGTAATTCACCCCTCCACTTT. Amino acids: CASSQGGTRNSPLHF.

This chain connects TRBV2 to TRBJ2-1; the match to TRBD2 covers 10 bases. V lost 1 base to trimming and J lost 8 bases; unmatched junction nucleotides: 11. Germline CDR1 reads SNHLY; CDR2 reads FYNNEI. The CDR3 runs to 17 residues. CDR3 DNA: TGTGCCAGCAGTGAAGGAGCGGGAGGGGGATTTAAGGATGAGCAGTTCTTC. This sequence encodes CASSEGAGGGFKDEQFF.